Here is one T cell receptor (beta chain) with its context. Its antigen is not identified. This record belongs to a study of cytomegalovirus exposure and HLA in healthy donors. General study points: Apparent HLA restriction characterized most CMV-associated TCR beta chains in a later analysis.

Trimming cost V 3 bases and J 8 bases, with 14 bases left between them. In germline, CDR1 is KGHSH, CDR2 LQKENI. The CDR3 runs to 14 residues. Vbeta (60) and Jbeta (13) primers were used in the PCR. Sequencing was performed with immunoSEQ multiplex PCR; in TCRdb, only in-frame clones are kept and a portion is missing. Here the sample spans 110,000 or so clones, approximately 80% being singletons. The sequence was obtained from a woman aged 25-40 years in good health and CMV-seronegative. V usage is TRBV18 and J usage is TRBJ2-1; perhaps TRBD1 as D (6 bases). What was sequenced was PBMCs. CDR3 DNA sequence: TGTGCCAGCTCACCTTCCACAGGGTGGTATGAGCAGTTCTTC. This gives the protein CASSPSTGWYEQFF.